The clone carrying this T cell receptor (beta chain) occurred a few times. With V trimmed by 2 bases and J by 4 bases, 6 bases remained unmatched. The V gene's germline CDR1 is LGHNA and CDR2 YNFKEQ. This CDR3 comprises 15 residues. Authors' data handling: By means of reference gene primer amplification, nucleated cell counts were estimated. Measured with immunoSEQ multiplex PCR; TCRdb has only the in-frame clones, and not every one. That table is the source of V, J and clone size, and D and trimming were worked out from the DNA. The repertoire has some 250,000 clones, roughly 80% of them found once; the top ten carry around 8%. The data were taken from a study of blood T cell repertoires in COVID-19. Whole-study context: Samples came from the United States, Italy and Spain, spanning acute and convalescent COVID-19. Sources were T cells, B-cell-depleted T cells, or PBMCs; the material itself was cDNA or gDNA.

The sequenced sample was peripheral blood. The sequence derives from a woman at least 80 years old with acute or convalescent COVID-19. The V call is TRBV4-2, the J call TRBJ1-2, with 8 nucleotides matching TRBD1. Written as DNA, the CDR3 is TGTGCCAGCAGCCAAAACTCAGGGGGCGGCTATGGCTACACCTTC. It translates to CASSQNSGGGYGYTF.